The 27 T cell receptor beta chains below were found in one sample sequenced in a study of blood T cell repertoires in COVID-19. Sequencing used immunoSEQ multiplex PCR; TCRdb keeps in-frame clones, though not all of them. The sample holds around 250,000 clones, around 90% seen once. Sequencing was done on a sample of peripheral blood. Receptors originate from an older woman with COVID-19, enrolled during active disease.

CDR3 bases: TGTGCCAGCAGCAATTCACAGAACACTGAAGCTTTCTTT. Protein sequence: CASSNSQNTEAFF. The chain combines TRBV6-5 with TRBJ1-1; no clear D gene. Trimming removed 6 bases from V and 1 base from J, with 9 bases in between. Looked up from germline, CDR1 is MNHEY and CDR2 is SVGAGI. The CDR3 spans 13 residues.

The chain employs TRBV5-5 and TRBJ2-6; the match to TRBD1 covers 10 bases. The CDR3 sequence is 18 residues long. J lost 0 bases, V lost 4 bases, and 7 bases had no gene match. Germline-derived CDR1 and CDR2 are SGHKS and YYEKEE (reference sequence). As DNA, the CDR3 is TGTGCCAGCAGCCTCGGACAGGGGGTGGGCTCTGGGGCCAACGTCCTGACTTTC. This codes for CASSLGQGVGSGANVLTF.

This sequence joins TRBV23-1 and TRBJ1-3; 7 bases line up with TRBD1. TRBV23-1 is marked as an open reading frame, function uncertain. The CDR3 is 17 amino acids. V shed 4 bases, J shed 0 bases, and the junction held 9 bases outside the gene matches. The CDR3 region is CASSLILQGPSGNTIYF. In DNA, the CDR3 is TGCGCCAGCAGTCTAATCTTACAGGGGCCCTCTGGAAACACCATATATTTT.

The chain couples TRBV6-5 to TRBJ2-1; D remains unclear. This CDR3 has 14 residues. V lost 6 bases to trimming and J lost 2 bases, with 11 bases between them. Germline assignment: CDR1 MNHEY and CDR2 SVGAGI. The DNA of the CDR3 is TGTGCCAGCAGACCTTATCCTACCTACAATGAGCAGTTCTTC. Encoded protein: CASRPYPTYNEQFF.

The chain recombines TRBV30 with TRBJ2-7; tentatively, D is TRBD2 (6 bases). This CDR3 is 12 amino acids long. Trimming removed 1 base at V and 5 bases at J, with 9 bases between. Germline assignment: CDR1 GTSNPN and CDR2 SVGIG (reference sequence). The CDR3 spells CAWSATGDEQYF. DNA of the CDR3: TGTGCCTGGAGTGCTACGGGAGACGAGCAGTACTTC.

Only one count was recorded for this clone. The chain employs TRBV7-8 and TRBJ2-5; weak D call: TRBD1 (6 bases). The CDR3 contains 16 residues. V was trimmed by 5 bases and J by 4 bases, leaving 20 bases between them. Germline values: CDR1 SGHVS, CDR2 FQNEAQ. The CDR3 bases are TGTGCCAGCAGCCACCCCTCACAGGGTTGGGCAGAGACCCAGTACTTC. The encoded protein is CASSHPSQGWAETQYF. The full variable domain, rest sourced from reference TRBV7-8 and TRBJ2-5, is GAGVSQSPRYKVAKRGQDVALRCDPISGHVSLFWYQQALGQGPEFLTYFQNEAQLDKSGLPSDRFFAERPEGSVSTLKIQRTQQEDSAVYLCASSHPSQGWAETQYFGPGTRLLVL.

The rearrangement links TRBV29-1 to TRBJ1-1, with a possible D match to TRBD1 (5 bases). The CDR3 has 14 amino acids. Trimming removed 5 bases at V and 2 bases at J, with 15 bases between. The germline V gene encodes CDR1 SQVTM and CDR2 ANQGSEA. The CDR3 nucleotides are TGCAGCGTTCGGCGGACAAATGTTAACACTGAAGCTTTCTTT. Translation: CSVRRTNVNTEAFF.

This chain joins TRBV28 and TRBJ1-6; 7 bases line up with TRBD1. J lost 9 bases, V lost 6 bases, and 8 bases had no gene match. Looked up from germline, CDR1 is MDHEN and CDR2 is SYDVKM. This CDR3 is 14 amino acids long. This chain's CDR3 is CASRLTGDSSPLHF. CDR3 coding DNA: TGTGCCAGCAGGTTAACAGGGGATTCTTCACCCCTCCACTTT.

V gene TRBV19 combines with J gene TRBJ1-4, with D perhaps matching TRBD1 (5 bases). V lost 4 bases and J lost 11, with 11 bases in between. In germline, CDR1 is LNHDA, CDR2 SQIVND (reference sequence). The CDR3 is 12 residues long. The CDR3 loop is CASSSGTGKLFF. The CDR3 DNA follows: TGTGCCAGTAGTAGTGGGACTGGGAAACTGTTTTTT.

The V and J genes are TRBV6-2 or TRBV6-3 and TRBJ2-7, with 9 bases lining up with TRBD2. The CDR3 is 15 amino acids. The V gene's germline CDR1 is MNHEY and CDR2 SVGEGT. V gave up 6 bases and J gave up 2 bases; unmatched junction bases: 8. As DNA, the CDR3 is TGTGCCAGCAGCAGACTAGCGGTTTATACCTACGAGCAGTACTTC. It is translated as CASSRLAVYTYEQYF.

This clone showed up many times. The CDR3 DNA reads TGCAGTGCTAGTTTATCGGCAGGGGGTAACGAGCAGTACTTC. It specifies CSASLSAGGNEQYF. V gene TRBV20-1 combines with J gene TRBJ2-7; 7 bases match TRBD1. The junction had 10 bases not matched to a gene; V was cut back by 3 bases and J by 5 bases. Germline lookup yields CDR1 DFQATT and CDR2 SNEGSKA (reference sequence). CDR3 length: 14 residues.

This chain links TRBV4-3 with TRBJ2-2; 7 nucleotides agree with TRBD2. Germline V gives CDR1 LGHNA, CDR2 YSLEER. The CDR3 totals 18 residues. V was clipped by 1 base and J by 0 bases; unmatched bases: 8. DNA of the CDR3: TGCGCCAGCAGCCAAGGCCAAAGGCTAGCGGCGAACACCGGGGAGCTGTTTTTT. Amino acids: CASSQGQRLAANTGELFF.

V gene TRBV30 combines with J gene TRBJ1-1; TRBD1 agrees at 7 bases. V lost 4 bases and J lost 3; bases outside the gene matches: 5. The germline V gene has CDR1 GTSNPN and CDR2 SVGIG (reference sequence). This CDR3 comprises 13 residues. The chain's CDR3 is CAWNAGTDTEAFF. The CDR3 bases are TGTGCCTGGAACGCCGGGACAGACACTGAAGCTTTCTTT. Using reference TRBV30 and TRBJ1-1 for the parts outside the CDR3, the full variable domain is SQTIHQWPATLVQPVGSPLSLECTVEGTSNPNLYWYRQAAGRGLQLLFYSVGIGQISSEVPQNLSASRPQDRQFILSSKKLLLSDSGFYLCAWNAGTDTEAFFGQGTRLTVV.

The rearrangement links TRBV7-9 to TRBJ2-1; 7 bases agree with TRBD2. The V and J ends lost 0 bases and 4 bases, in that order; junction bases with no gene match: 6. This CDR3 is 16 amino acids long. CDR1 is SEHNR and CDR2 is FQNEAQ in the germline V gene (reference sequence). The CDR3 DNA is TGTGCCAGCAGCTTAGCGGGCGGGAGTCAGTACAATGAGCAGTTCTTC. It translates to CASSLAGGSQYNEQFF.

This sequence joins TRBV28 and TRBJ2-3; unclear D gene. This CDR3 is built from 15 residues. The germline gives CDR1 MDHEN, CDR2 SYDVKM. Deletions cut 3 bases from V and 0 bases from J, with 10 bases between. The CDR3 protein is CASSFYRGSTDTQYF. For the CDR3, the DNA is TGTGCCAGCAGTTTTTATCGCGGTAGCACAGATACGCAGTATTTT.

J is TRBJ2-2 and V is TRBV29-1, with 8 bases fitting TRBD1. Germline V gene lookup returns CDR1 SQVTM and CDR2 ANQGSEA. The CDR3 is 15 amino acids. J was trimmed by 5 bases and V by 5 bases; bases with no gene match: 10. The CDR3 here is CSVLTRTGRTGELFF. The CDR3 DNA is TGCAGCGTTTTAACTCGGACAGGGCGGACCGGGGAGCTGTTTTTT.

With regard to this clone: Other nucleotide sequences from this sample produce the same CDR3. This chain connects TRBV9 to TRBJ2-7; the D gene is possibly TRBD1 (5 bases). The CDR3 contains 14 residues. V dropped 0 bases and J dropped 2 bases, with 9 bases sitting between them. In germline, CDR1 is SGDLS, CDR2 YYNGEE. CDR3 bases: TGTGCCAGCAGCGTAGGGCAGGGTACCTACGAGCAGTACTTC. Translation gives CASSVGQGTYEQYF.

The rearrangement links TRBV28 to TRBJ1-1; D is ambiguous. The CDR3 loop spans 13 amino acids. The germline V gene has CDR1 MDHEN and CDR2 SYDVKM. V was trimmed by 4 bases and J by 1 base, leaving 7 bases between them. CDR3 loop: CASSSSGNTEAFF. CDR3 bases: TGTGCCAGCAGTTCCTCCGGGAACACTGAAGCTTTCTTT. The whole variable domain, remainder taken from reference TRBV28 and TRBJ1-1, is DVKVTQSSRYLVKRTGEKVFLECVQDMDHENMFWYRQDPGLGLRLIYFSYDVKMKEKGDIPEGYSVSREKKERFSLILESASTNQTSMYLCASSSSGNTEAFFGQGTRLTVV.

This chain joins TRBV6-5 and TRBJ1-2, with TRBD1 as a possible D gene (5 bases). The germline V gene encodes CDR1 MNHEY and CDR2 SVGAGI. This CDR3 is 12 amino acids long. The V gene lost 6 bases and the J gene lost 4 bases, with 9 bases spanning the gap. Written as DNA, the CDR3 is TGTGCCAGCAGCGACAGTCTCTATGGCTACACCTTC. Amino acids: CASSDSLYGYTF.

The chain is built from TRBV5-4 and TRBJ1-2; 8 positions agree with TRBD1. Germline V gives CDR1 SGHNT, CDR2 YYREEE (reference sequence). With V trimmed by 4 bases and J by 1 base, 9 bases remained unmatched. This CDR3 spans 16 amino acids. The CDR3 nucleotides are TGTGCCAGCAGCCCGTGGACAGGGCGTATTAACTATGGCTACACCTTC. It specifies CASSPWTGRINYGYTF.

This chain links TRBV27 with TRBJ2-2; 9 bases are a match to TRBD1. This CDR3 has 14 residues. Germline assignment: CDR1 MNHEY and CDR2 SMNVEV (reference sequence). J was trimmed by 3 bases and V by 7 bases; bases with no gene match: 3. The CDR3 spells CASKGQGYTGELFF. DNA of the CDR3: TGTGCCAGCAAGGGACAGGGATACACCGGGGAGCTGTTTTTT.

This chain joins TRBV19 and TRBJ2-7; 9 bases match TRBD1. CDR3 size: 14 residues. Per the germline V gene, CDR1 is LNHDA and CDR2 is SQIVND (reference sequence). V lost 6 bases, J lost 3 bases, and 6 bases stayed unmatched. The CDR3: CASSLDRGSYEQYF. CDR3 DNA: TGTGCCAGTAGCCTGGACAGGGGTAGCTACGAGCAGTACTTC. Full variable domain (missing parts from reference TRBV19 and TRBJ2-7): DGGITQSPKYLFRKEGQNVTLSCEQNLNHDAMYWYRQDPGQGLRLIYYSQIVNDFQKGDIAEGYSVSREKKESFPLTVTSAQKNPTAFYLCASSLDRGSYEQYFGPGTRLTVT.

The chain joins TRBV18 to TRBJ2-1; TRBD1 matches at 11 bases. With 5 bases clipped from V and 8 bases from J, the junction kept 8 bases outside the gene matches. CDR3 length equals 15 residues. Germline assignment: CDR1 KGHSH and CDR2 LQKENI. The CDR3: CASSAGTGGQDEQFF. DNA for the CDR3: TGTGCCAGCTCAGCAGGGACAGGGGGGCAGGATGAGCAGTTCTTC. Full variable domain (outside the CDR3, taken from reference TRBV18 and TRBJ2-1): NAGVMQNPRHLVRRRGQEARLRCSPMKGHSHVYWYRQLPEEGLKFMVYLQKENIIDESGMPKERFSAEFPKEGPSILRIQQVVRGDSAAYFCASSAGTGGQDEQFFGPGTRLTVL.

The chain has TRBV19 and TRBJ2-5; tentative D call: TRBD2 (5 bases). The V gene lost 4 bases and the J gene lost 4 bases, with 7 bases spanning the gap. CDR1 is LNHDA and CDR2 is SQIVND in the germline V gene (reference sequence). The CDR3 length is 12 residues. The CDR3 spells CASSTRGETQYF. CDR3 in DNA: TGTGCCAGTAGTACCCGGGGAGAGACCCAGTACTTC. The full variable domain, with the rest looked up from reference TRBV19 and TRBJ2-5, is DGGITQSPKYLFRKEGQNVTLSCEQNLNHDAMYWYRQDPGQGLRLIYYSQIVNDFQKGDIAEGYSVSREKKESFPLTVTSAQKNPTAFYLCASSTRGETQYFGPGTRLLVL.

This chain links TRBV6-1 with TRBJ2-6; no clear D gene. In germline, CDR1 is MNHNS, CDR2 SASEGT. The CDR3 length is 16 residues. The V gene lost 2 bases and the J gene lost 3 bases, with 11 bases spanning the gap. CDR3 nucleotides: TGTGCCAGCAGTGAAAGTCTGAGTGGTGGGGCCAACGTCCTGACTTTC. Amino acid sequence: CASSESLSGGANVLTF.

The chain is built from TRBV3-1 (or the pseudogene TRBV3-2) and TRBJ2-1; 8 bases fit TRBD2. V lost 2 bases, J lost 8 bases, and 8 bases stayed unmatched. Germline CDR1 LGHDT, CDR2 YNNKEL (reference sequence). The CDR3 is 15 residues long. The CDR3 DNA reads as TGTGCCAGCAGCCAAAAAGGGACTAGTGGCTATGAGCAGTTCTTC. Translating gives CASSQKGTSGYEQFF.

This chain uses TRBV12-3 or TRBV12-4 with TRBJ1-1; 7 bases match TRBD1. V gave up 3 bases and J gave up 4 bases; unmatched junction bases: 2. CDR3 length equals 13 residues. The CDR3 loop reads CASSFGDSTEAFF. The CDR3 bases are TGTGCCAGCAGTTTTGGGGACAGCACTGAAGCTTTCTTT.